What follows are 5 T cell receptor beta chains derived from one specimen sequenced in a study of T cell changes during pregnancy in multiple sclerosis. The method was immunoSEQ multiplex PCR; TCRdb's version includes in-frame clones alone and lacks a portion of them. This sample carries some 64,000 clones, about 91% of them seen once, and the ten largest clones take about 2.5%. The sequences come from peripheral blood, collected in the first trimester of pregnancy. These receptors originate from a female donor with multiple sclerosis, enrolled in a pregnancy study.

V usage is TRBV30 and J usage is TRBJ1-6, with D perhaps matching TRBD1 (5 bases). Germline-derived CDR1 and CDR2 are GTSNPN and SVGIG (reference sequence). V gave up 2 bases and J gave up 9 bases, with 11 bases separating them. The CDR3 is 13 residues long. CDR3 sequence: CAWSKDQGSPLHF. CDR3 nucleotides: TGTGCCTGGAGTAAAGACCAGGGTTCACCCCTCCACTTT.

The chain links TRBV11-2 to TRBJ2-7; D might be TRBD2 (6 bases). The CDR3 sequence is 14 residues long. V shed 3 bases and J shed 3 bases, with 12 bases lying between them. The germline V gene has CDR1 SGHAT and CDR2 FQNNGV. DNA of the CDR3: TGTGCCAGCAGCTTGGACTATACGAACTACGAGCAGTACTTC. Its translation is CASSLDYTNYEQYF.

CDR3 region: CASSSGDRGRFNEQFF. The DNA for the CDR3 is TGCGCCAGCAGCTCCGGAGACAGGGGGCGCTTCAATGAGCAGTTCTTC. The V gene is TRBV5-1, the J gene TRBJ2-1; 10 bases agree with TRBD1. CDR3 length equals 16 residues. Germline V gene data show CDR1 as SGHRS and CDR2 as YFSETQ. V gave up 3 bases and J gave up 6 bases; unmatched junction bases: 9.

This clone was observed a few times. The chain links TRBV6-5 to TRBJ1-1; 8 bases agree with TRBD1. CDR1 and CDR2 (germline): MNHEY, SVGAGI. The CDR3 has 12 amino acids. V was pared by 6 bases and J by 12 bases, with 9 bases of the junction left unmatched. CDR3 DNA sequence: TGTGCCAGCAGCCGAGGACAGGGCGGAACTTTCTTT. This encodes CASSRGQGGTFF.

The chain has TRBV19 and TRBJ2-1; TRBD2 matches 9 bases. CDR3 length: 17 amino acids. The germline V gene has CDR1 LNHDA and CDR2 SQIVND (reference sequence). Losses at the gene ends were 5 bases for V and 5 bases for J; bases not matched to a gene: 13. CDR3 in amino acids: CASSPPLLAGYNNEQFF. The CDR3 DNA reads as TGTGCCAGTAGTCCACCCCTCCTAGCGGGATATAACAATGAGCAGTTCTTC.